The rows below give T cell receptor beta chains drawn from one sample of a study of blood T cell repertoires in COVID-19. Sequencing was performed with immunoSEQ multiplex PCR; in TCRdb, only in-frame clones are kept and a portion is missing. The repertoire holds 150,000 to 200,000 clones, with about 90% as singletons. The sequencing input was peripheral blood. These receptors were collected from a man aged 70-80 years with active or convalescent COVID-19. CDR3s include the opening cysteine and the closing phenylalanine or tryptophan. Each record gives: J gene, clone size, V gene, D gene, CDR3 DNA, CDR3 protein. D genes are given only for firm matches. The size entry is marked missing in some rows and otherwise reads once, few, many or a size class.

TRBJ2-1 - TRBV11-3 - TGTGCCAGCAGCTCGGGGGGCCTGGATACTTCCAATGAGCAGTTCTTC CASSSGGLDTSNEQFF
TRBJ1-3 - TRBV6-6 TRBD1 TGTGCCAGCAGTACCTCCGACAGGGATAACACCATATATTTT CASSTSDRDNTIYF
TRBJ2-7 - TRBV2 - TGTGCCAGCACACGTGGGGGGTTTGGCTACGAGCAGTACTTC CASTRGGFGYEQYF
TRBJ1-2 - TRBV6-5 - TGTGCCAGCAGTTACGATAGTCAGGGTAACTATGGCTACACCTTC CASSYDSQGNYGYTF
TRBJ1-1 few TRBV18 TRBD1 TGTGCCAGCTCACCAGGACAGGGGATGAACACTGAAGCTTTCTTT CASSPGQGMNTEAFF
TRBJ2-1 - TRBV11-2 - TGTGCCAGCAGCCGGGGGAATGAGCAGTTCTTC CASSRGNEQFF
TRBJ2-2 - TRBV29-1 - TGCAGCGTTGAAGGGGGGGTTAACACCGGGGAGCTGTTTTTT CSVEGGVNTGELFF
TRBJ1-2 - TRBV5-6 TRBD1 TGTGCCAGCAACGCGGGACAGCCCTATGGCTACACCTTC CASNAGQPYGYTF
TRBJ2-3 - TRBV6-1 TRBD2 TGTGCCAGCAGATTAGCGGGGGGCACAGATACGCAGTATTTT CASRLAGGTDTQYF
TRBJ1-2 - TRBV7-2 - TGTGCCAGCAGCAACCCGGGAACTAACTATGGCTACACCTTC CASSNPGTNYGYTF
TRBJ2-7 - TRBV11-3 - TGTGCCAGCAGCGTGCGGAATGTAGACGAGCAGTACTTC CASSVRNVDEQYF
TRBJ2-2 - TRBV27 TRBD2 TGTGCCAGTTCATACCGGACTAGCGGAAGCACCGGGGAGCTGTTTTTT CASSYRTSGSTGELFF
TRBJ1-5 - TRBV11-2 TRBD1 TGTGCCAGCAGCCCCCGACCGGGACAGGTGGGGTCGGAGCCCCAGCATTTT CASSPRPGQVGSEPQHF
TRBJ1-2 - TRBV7-9 - TGTGCCAGCAGCCGCCATGTCCAGGGCAAGGCTAACTATGGCTACACCTTC CASSRHVQGKANYGYTF
TRBJ1-3 - TRBV5-1 - TGCGCCAGCAGCCCTGAGGGAGCGTCTGGAAACACCATATATTTT CASSPEGASGNTIYF
TRBJ1-1 - TRBV18 TRBD1 TGTGCCAGCTCACCAAGGACAGGGCAAACTGAAGCTTTCTTT CASSPRTGQTEAFF